Shown below are 14 T cell receptor beta chains from a single sample sequenced in a study of Graves' ophthalmopathy and Graves' hyperthyroidism. RNA transcripts provided the template for amplifying TCR beta CDR3 regions. RT-PCR was first run with HTBI primers, then multiplex PCR in a second round. MiXCR, run by TCRdb on the multiplex PCR reads, gives a single entry per CDR3 protein. The data hold about 390,000 distinct CDR3 sequences, with about a sixth observed a single time. Sequenced input: peripheral blood. These TCRs come from an adult woman with stable Graves' hyperthyroidism.

This clonotype appeared many times. The rearrangement joins TRBV28 to TRBJ2-2, with a tentative D call TRBD1 (6 bases). The CDR3 has 20 amino acids. CDR1 and CDR2 from the germline V gene are MDHEN and SYDVKM. V was pared by 4 bases and J by 1 base, with 25 bases between. The CDR3 here is CASSSRSSRDTRGNTGELFF. CDR3 bases: TGTGCCAGCAGTTCGCGGTCGTCCCGGGACACTAGGGGGAACACCGGGGAGCTGTTTTTT.

Only a few counts were recorded for this clonotype. The J gene is TRBJ2-1, the V gene TRBV15; D remains unclear. The length of the CDR3 is 15 residues. V lost 1 base and J lost 1, with 8 bases in between. Germline V gene lookup returns CDR1 LNHNV and CDR2 YYDKDF (reference sequence). The CDR3 DNA is TGTGCCACCAGCAGAGGATCCGGGTCCTACAATGAGCAGTTCTTC. Translated: CATSRGSGSYNEQFF. Based on the CDR3 plus reference TRBV15 and TRBJ2-1, the full variable domain is DAMVIQNPRYQVTQFGKPVTLSCSQTLNHNVMYWYQQKSSQAPKLLFHYYDKDFNNEADTPDNFQSRRPNTSFCFLDIRSPGLGDTAMYLCATSRGSGSYNEQFFGPGTRLTVL.

This clonotype was detected a few times. V gene TRBV10-3 combines with J gene TRBJ2-2; TRBD2 matches at 9 bases. J gave up 2 bases and V 7 bases, and 17 bases lay outside the gene matches. Germline CDR1 is ENHRY and CDR2 is SYGVKD. This CDR3 is built from 19 residues. CDR3 residues: CAIINRDPAGGANTGELFF. CDR3 coding DNA: TGTGCCATCATCAATCGAGACCCGGCGGGAGGGGCCAACACCGGGGAGCTGTTTTTT.

In this sample, this clonotype turned up many times. This chain uses TRBV7-2 with TRBJ1-2, with D tentatively TRBD1 (5 bases). The CDR3 totals 16 residues. Germline loops: CDR1 SGHTA, CDR2 FQGNSA. Trimming shortened V by 2 bases and J by 3 bases, and 16 bases separated the two germline ends. Here the CDR3 DNA reads TGTGCCAGCAGCTTACCGTCCCTGGGGGGGGACTATGGCTACACCTTC. Protein product: CASSLPSLGGDYGYTF.

This clonotype was counted ten times or more. The chain joins TRBV27 to TRBJ1-1; 8 bases map to TRBD1. The junction had 10 bases not matched to a gene; V was cut back by 6 bases and J by 1 base. Germline CDR1 and CDR2: MNHEY and SMNVEV (reference sequence). The length of the CDR3 is 16 residues. CDR3 DNA sequence: TGTGCCAGCAGGCGGCAGGGGGCAGTTAGGAACACTGAAGCTTTCTTT. Translation gives CASRRQGAVRNTEAFF.

The chain recombines TRBV28 with TRBJ2-7; TRBD2 might be the D (6 bases). The CDR3 has 18 amino acids. The germline CDR1 and CDR2 sequences are MDHEN and SYDVKM. Trimming stripped 4 bases from V and 3 bases from J, with 25 bases between. The CDR3 region is CASSSRTGLGGGVYEQYF. As DNA, the CDR3 is TGTGCCAGCAGTTCCCGGACTGGTCTCGGAGGCGGGGTCTACGAGCAGTACTTC.

Ten or more counts support this clonotype. The J gene is TRBJ2-7, the V gene TRBV29-1; D might be TRBD2 (6 bases). The length of the CDR3 is 13 residues. The germline CDR1 and CDR2 sequences are SQVTM and ANQGSEA. V lost 6 bases and J lost 3, with 15 bases in between. CDR3 region: CSVKPRGIYEQYF. DNA for the CDR3: TGCAGCGTGAAACCCCGGGGGATCTACGAGCAGTACTTC.

This clonotype was recorded many times. The chain has TRBV19 and TRBJ2-2, with a weak D call TRBD1 (6 bases). Looked up from germline, CDR1 is LNHDA and CDR2 is SQIVND (reference sequence). V was trimmed by 6 bases and J by 5 bases, leaving 10 bases between them. This CDR3 comprises 13 residues. CDR3 region: CASSTGLTGELFF. The CDR3 coding sequence is TGTGCCAGTAGCACAGGGTTGACCGGGGAGCTGTTTTTT.

This clonotype was recorded a few times. This chain joins TRBV6-1 and TRBJ2-7; the D gene is possibly TRBD2 (5 bases). This CDR3 is 14 amino acids long. The V gene's germline CDR1 is MNHNS and CDR2 SASEGT. Trimming removed 8 bases from V and 2 bases from J, with 16 bases in between. The CDR3 loop is CASETGLTPYEQYF. The CDR3 DNA reads TGTGCCAGCGAGACGGGGTTAACCCCCTACGAGCAGTACTTC.

This clonotype was counted once. The chain uses TRBV25-1 and TRBJ2-2; weak D call: TRBD2 (5 bases). Germline V gene sequence: CDR1 MGHDK, CDR2 SYGVNS. This CDR3 is built from 15 residues. V shed 2 bases and J shed 6 bases, with 13 bases lying between them. The CDR3 DNA is TGTGCCAGCAGTGAAAGAGGCCGGGGATCCGGGGAGCTGTTTTTT. Its translation: CASSERGRGSGELFF.

This clonotype was detected a few times. The chain employs TRBV5-4 and TRBJ2-1, with 13 bases that match TRBD2. Looked up from germline, CDR1 is SGHNT and CDR2 is YYREEE (reference sequence). V lost 0 bases and J lost 8; bases outside the gene matches: 2. This CDR3 comprises 15 residues. The CDR3 reads CASSLELAGGHEQFF. The CDR3 nucleotides read TGTGCCAGCAGCTTGGAACTAGCGGGAGGGCATGAGCAGTTCTTC.

The rearrangement joins TRBV11-2 to TRBJ2-7; TRBD2 aligns across 15 bases. With V trimmed by 3 bases and J by 1 base, 4 bases remained unmatched. Germline V lookup: CDR1 SGHAT, CDR2 FQNNGV. CDR3 length: 17 residues. The CDR3 nucleotides are TGTGCCAGCAGCTTCCGGACTAGCGGGAGGGCGTCCTACGAGCAGTACTTC. Translated: CASSFRTSGRASYEQYF. The complete variable domain, with remaining parts taken from reference TRBV11-2 and TRBJ2-7, reads EAGVAQSPRYKIIEKRQSVAFWCNPISGHATLYWYQQILGQGPKLLIQFQNNGVVDDSQLPKDRFSAERLKGVDSTLKIQPAKLEDSAVYLCASSFRTSGRASYEQYFGPGTRLTVT.

This clonotype was found many times. The chain is built from TRBV3-1 and TRBJ2-6; D uncertain. This CDR3 has 14 amino acids. Germline V gene sequence: CDR1 LGHDT, CDR2 YNNKEL (reference sequence). V was shortened by 3 bases and J by 0 bases, with 3 bases between the two germline ends. The CDR3 sequence: CASSHPSGANVLTF. For the CDR3, the DNA is TGTGCCAGCAGCCATCCCTCTGGGGCCAACGTCCTGACTTTC.

This clonotype was seen repeatedly, ten times or more. The chain couples TRBV12-3 or TRBV12-4 to TRBJ2-7; D tentatively fits TRBD1 or TRBD2 (7 bases each). The CDR3 is 13 residues long. V was shortened by 3 bases and J by 7 bases, with 13 bases between the two germline ends. CDR3 coding DNA: TGTGCCAGCAGTTTCCCTCAGGGGGGGGAGCAGTACTTC. Amino acid sequence: CASSFPQGGEQYF.